This TCR beta chain is drawn from a study of blood T cell repertoires in COVID-19. Study-level background: PBMCs, B-cell-depleted T cells, or T cells were the source of the cDNA or gDNA that made up the material.

As originally analysed: The assay estimated nucleated cells by amplifying reference gene primers. Clones were read by immunoSEQ multiplex PCR, and TCRdb kept only the in-frame ones, dropping some. D and trimming come from the DNA, and the V and J calls and clone size come from that table. The table has about 310,000 clones, around 90% seen once. The study drew participants aged about 18 to 95 years from approximately 23 US areas. Participant reports of clinical history set cohort assignment. Trimming at V came to 3 bases and at J to 5 bases, leaving 8 bases not matched to a gene. The CDR3 is 16 amino acids. CDR1 and CDR2 (germline): MDHEN, SYDVKM.

V gene TRBV28 combines with J gene TRBJ2-3, with 10 bases lining up with TRBD1. The sequence was obtained from a young woman with acute COVID-19. Sequenced material: PBMCs or T cells enriched from blood (not recorded which). The CDR3 region has the DNA TGTGCCAGCAGTTTTCCGGGACAGGGGTTGGGAGATACGCAGTATTTT. It encodes CASSFPGQGLGDTQYF. The whole variable domain, filled in from reference TRBV28 and TRBJ2-3, reads DVKVTQSSRYLVKRTGEKVFLECVQDMDHENMFWYRQDPGLGLRLIYFSYDVKMKEKGDIPEGYSVSREKKERFSLILESASTNQTSMYLCASSFPGQGLGDTQYFGPGTRLTVL.